This T cell receptor beta chain stems from a study of T cell responses to AZD1222 COVID-19 vaccine. Study at large: Second doses that came at about 4 or about 12 weeks were put together.

This CDR3 spans 16 amino acids. Germline assignment: CDR1 SGHTA and CDR2 FQGNSA. The V segment lost 4 bases and the J segment 3 bases; nucleotides outside the gene matches: 11. The assay was immunoSEQ multiplex PCR, and TCRdb's table has in-frame clones only and misses some. The sample carries about 150,000 clones, less than 95% recorded once. Details on this clone: Its antigen is not identified.

Study-level points and caveats: Samples come after the peak T cell response, not at day 14.

The material was peripheral blood, obtained on day 0 of AZD1222 vaccination. V is TRBV7-2 and J is TRBJ2-7, with 8 bases lining up with TRBD2. The sequence derives from an adult in good health. CDR3 amino acids: CASSSGPGLGNYEQYF. The DNA for the CDR3 is TGTGCCAGCAGCTCCGGACCGGGACTAGGGAACTACGAGCAGTACTTC.